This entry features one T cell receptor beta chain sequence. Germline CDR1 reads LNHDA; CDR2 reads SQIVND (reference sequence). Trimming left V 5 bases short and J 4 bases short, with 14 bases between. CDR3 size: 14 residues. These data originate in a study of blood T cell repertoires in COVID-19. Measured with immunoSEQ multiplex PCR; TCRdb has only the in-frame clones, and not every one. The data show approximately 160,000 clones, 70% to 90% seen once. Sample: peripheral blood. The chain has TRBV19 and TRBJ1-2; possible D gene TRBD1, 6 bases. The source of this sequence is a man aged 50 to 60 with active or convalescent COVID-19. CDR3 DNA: TGTGCCAGTAGTTACTTTACAGGGACCTATGGCTACACCTTC. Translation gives CASSYFTGTYGYTF.